This paragraph covers one T cell receptor beta chain sequence. The sample is drawn from a study of T cell responses to AZD1222 COVID-19 vaccine. The method was immunoSEQ multiplex PCR; TCRdb's version includes in-frame clones alone and lacks a portion of them. The sample lists over 100,000 clones, more than 75% seen once, with about 20% in the top ten. V was pared by 11 bases and J by 7 bases, with 5 bases of the junction left unmatched. Germline values: CDR1 ENHRY, CDR2 SYGVKD. The CDR3 has 12 amino acids. The material was peripheral blood, obtained on day 0 of AZD1222 vaccination. This chain connects TRBV10-3 to TRBJ2-1; 10 positions agree with TRBD2. The origin of this receptor is an adult in good health. The CDR3 is CAVSGLANEQFF. In nucleotides, the CDR3 is TGTGCCGTTTCGGGACTAGCGAATGAGCAGTTCTTC.